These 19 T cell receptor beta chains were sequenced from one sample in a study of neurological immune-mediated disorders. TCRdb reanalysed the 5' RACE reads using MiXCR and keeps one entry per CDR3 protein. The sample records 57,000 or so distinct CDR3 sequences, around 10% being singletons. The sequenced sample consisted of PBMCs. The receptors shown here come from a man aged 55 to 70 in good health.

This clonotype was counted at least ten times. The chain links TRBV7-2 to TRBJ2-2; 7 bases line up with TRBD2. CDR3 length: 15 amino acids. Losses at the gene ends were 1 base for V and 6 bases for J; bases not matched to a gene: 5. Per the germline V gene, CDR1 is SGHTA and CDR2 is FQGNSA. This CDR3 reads CASSLEILASGELFF. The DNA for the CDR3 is TGTGCCAGCAGCTTAGAAATACTAGCGTCCGGGGAGCTGTTTTTT.

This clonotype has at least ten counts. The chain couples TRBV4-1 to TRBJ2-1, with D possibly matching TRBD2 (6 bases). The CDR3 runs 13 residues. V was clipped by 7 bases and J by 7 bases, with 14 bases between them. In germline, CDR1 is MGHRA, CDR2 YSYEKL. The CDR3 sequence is CASNPLARNEQFF. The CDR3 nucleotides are TGCGCCAGCAATCCTCTAGCGCGGAATGAGCAGTTCTTC.

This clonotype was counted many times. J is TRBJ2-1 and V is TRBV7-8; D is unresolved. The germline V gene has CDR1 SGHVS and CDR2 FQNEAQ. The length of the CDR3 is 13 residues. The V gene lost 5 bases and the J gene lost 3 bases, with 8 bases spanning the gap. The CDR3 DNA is TGTGCCAGCAGCGCCGCAAACTACAATGAGCAGTTCTTC. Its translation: CASSAANYNEQFF.

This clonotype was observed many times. Here the CDR3 reads CASREGHRPNTEAFF. CDR3 DNA sequence: TGTGCCAGCAGAGAGGGGCACAGACCGAACACTGAAGCTTTCTTT. The genes are TRBV6-2 or TRBV6-3 and TRBJ1-1, with a weak D call TRBD1 (5 bases). Germline V gene sequence: CDR1 MNHEY, CDR2 SVGEGT. CDR3 length: 15 amino acids. Between the trimmed V and J ends, which lost 6 bases and 1 base, there was a span of 15 bases.

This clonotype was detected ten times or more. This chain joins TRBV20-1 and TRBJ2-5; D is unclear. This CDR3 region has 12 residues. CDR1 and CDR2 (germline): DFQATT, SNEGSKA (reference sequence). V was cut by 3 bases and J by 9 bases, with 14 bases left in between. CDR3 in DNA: TGCAGTGCTAGGTGGGGATCTGGGGCCCAGTACTTC. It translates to CSARWGSGAQYF.

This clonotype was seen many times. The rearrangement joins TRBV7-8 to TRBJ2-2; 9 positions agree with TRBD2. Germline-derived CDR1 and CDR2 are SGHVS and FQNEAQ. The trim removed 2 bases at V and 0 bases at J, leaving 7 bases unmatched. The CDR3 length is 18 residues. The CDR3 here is CASSLNPGLAANTGELFF. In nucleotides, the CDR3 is TGTGCCAGCAGCTTAAATCCGGGACTAGCCGCGAACACCGGGGAGCTGTTTTTT.

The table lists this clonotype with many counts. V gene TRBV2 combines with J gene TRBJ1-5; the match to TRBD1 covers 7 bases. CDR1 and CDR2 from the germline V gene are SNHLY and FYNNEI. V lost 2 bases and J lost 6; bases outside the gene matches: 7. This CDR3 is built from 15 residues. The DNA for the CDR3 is TGTGCCAGCAGTGAAAATAGAGGGGGCGGTCAGCCCCAGCATTTT. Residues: CASSENRGGGQPQHF.

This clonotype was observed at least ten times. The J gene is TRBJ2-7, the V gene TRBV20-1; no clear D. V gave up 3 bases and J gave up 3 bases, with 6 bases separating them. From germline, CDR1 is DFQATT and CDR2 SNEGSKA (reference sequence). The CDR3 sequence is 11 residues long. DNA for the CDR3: TGCAGTGCTAGTAGCAGCTACGAGCAGTACTTC. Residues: CSASSSYEQYF.

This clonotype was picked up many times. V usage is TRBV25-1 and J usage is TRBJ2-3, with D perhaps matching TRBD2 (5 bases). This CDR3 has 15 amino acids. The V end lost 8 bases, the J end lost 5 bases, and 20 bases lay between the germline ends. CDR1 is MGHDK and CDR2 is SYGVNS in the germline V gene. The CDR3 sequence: CASALGRAELDTQYF. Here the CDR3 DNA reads TGTGCCAGCGCCCTCGGGCGGGCGGAGCTAGATACGCAGTATTTT. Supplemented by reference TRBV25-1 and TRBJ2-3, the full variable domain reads EADIYQTPRYLVIGTGKKITLECSQTMGHDKMYWYQQDPGMELHLIHYSYGVNSTEKGDLSSESTVSRIRTEHFPLTLESARPSHTSQYLCASALGRAELDTQYFGPGTRLTVL.

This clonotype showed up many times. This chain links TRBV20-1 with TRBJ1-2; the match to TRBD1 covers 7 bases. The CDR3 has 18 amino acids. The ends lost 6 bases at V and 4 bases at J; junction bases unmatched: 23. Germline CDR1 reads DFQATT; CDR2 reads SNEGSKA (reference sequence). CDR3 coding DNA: TGCAGTGCCACTAAATACCCTTCATCGGGACAGATTTCCTATGGCTACACCTTC. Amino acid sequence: CSATKYPSSGQISYGYTF.

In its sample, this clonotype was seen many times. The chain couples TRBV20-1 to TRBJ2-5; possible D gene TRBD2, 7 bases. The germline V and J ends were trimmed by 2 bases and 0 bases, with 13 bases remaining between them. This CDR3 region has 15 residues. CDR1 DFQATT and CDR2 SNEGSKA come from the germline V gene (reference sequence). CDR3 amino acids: CSARRGASYQETQYF. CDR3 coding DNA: TGCAGTGCTAGACGGGGGGCGTCGTACCAAGAGACCCAGTACTTC.

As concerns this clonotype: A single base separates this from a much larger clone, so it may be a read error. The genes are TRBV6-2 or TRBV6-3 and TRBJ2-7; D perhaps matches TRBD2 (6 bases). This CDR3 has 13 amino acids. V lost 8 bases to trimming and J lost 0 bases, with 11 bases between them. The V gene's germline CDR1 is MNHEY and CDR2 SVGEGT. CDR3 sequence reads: CASRDGGSYEQYF. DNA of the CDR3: TGTGCCAGCCGGGACGGGGGCTCCTACGAGCAGTACTTC.

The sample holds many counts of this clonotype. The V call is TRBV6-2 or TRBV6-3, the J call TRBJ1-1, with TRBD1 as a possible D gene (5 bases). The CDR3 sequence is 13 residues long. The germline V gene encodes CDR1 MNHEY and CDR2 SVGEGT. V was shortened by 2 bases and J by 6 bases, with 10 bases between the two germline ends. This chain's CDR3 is CASSYSKGSEAFF. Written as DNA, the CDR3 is TGTGCCAGCAGTTACAGTAAGGGGTCTGAAGCTTTCTTT.

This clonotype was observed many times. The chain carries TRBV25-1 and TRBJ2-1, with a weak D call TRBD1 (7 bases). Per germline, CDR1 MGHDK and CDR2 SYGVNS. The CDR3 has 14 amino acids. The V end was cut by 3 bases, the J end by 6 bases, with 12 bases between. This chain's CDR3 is CASSDQGEVNEQFF. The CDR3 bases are TGTGCCAGCAGTGACCAGGGGGAGGTCAATGAGCAGTTCTTC.

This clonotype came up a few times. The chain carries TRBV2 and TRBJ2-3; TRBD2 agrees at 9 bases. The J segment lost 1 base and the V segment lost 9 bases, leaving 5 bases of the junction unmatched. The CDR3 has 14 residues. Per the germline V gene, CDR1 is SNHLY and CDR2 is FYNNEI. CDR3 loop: CASALAGRTDTQYF. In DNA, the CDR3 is TGTGCCAGTGCGCTAGCGGGACGCACAGATACGCAGTATTTT.

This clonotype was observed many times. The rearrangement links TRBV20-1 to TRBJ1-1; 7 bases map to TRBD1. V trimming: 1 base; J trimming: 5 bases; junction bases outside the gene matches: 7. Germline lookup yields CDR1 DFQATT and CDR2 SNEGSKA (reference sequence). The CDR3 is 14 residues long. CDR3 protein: CSARAPQGRTEAFF. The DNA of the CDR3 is TGCAGTGCTAGAGCCCCACAGGGGAGAACTGAAGCTTTCTTT.

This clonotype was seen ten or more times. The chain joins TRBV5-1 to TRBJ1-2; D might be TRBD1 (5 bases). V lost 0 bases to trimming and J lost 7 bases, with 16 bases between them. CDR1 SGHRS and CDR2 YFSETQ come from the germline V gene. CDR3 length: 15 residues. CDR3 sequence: CASSLEVEGSAGYTF. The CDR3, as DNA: TGCGCCAGCAGCTTGGAGGTGGAGGGGTCGGCTGGCTACACCTTC. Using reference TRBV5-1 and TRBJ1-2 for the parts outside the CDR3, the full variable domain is KAGVTQTPRYLIKTRGQQVTLSCSPISGHRSVSWYQQTPGQGLQFLFEYFSETQRNKGNFPGRFSGRQFSNSRSEMNVSTLELGDSALYLCASSLEVEGSAGYTFGSGTRLTVV.

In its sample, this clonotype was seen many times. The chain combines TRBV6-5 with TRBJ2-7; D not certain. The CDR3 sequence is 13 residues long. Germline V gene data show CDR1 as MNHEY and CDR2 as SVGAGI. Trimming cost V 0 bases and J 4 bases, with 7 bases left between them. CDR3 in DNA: TGTGCCAGCAGTTACTCCGATTCATACGAGCAGTACTTC. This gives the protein CASSYSDSYEQYF.

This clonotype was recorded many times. DNA for the CDR3: TGTGCCAGCAGCTGGACTAGCACAGATACGCAGTATTTT. Translation gives CASSWTSTDTQYF. The chain combines TRBV7-3 with TRBJ2-3; maybe TRBD2 (5 bases). This CDR3 comprises 13 residues. The germline V and J ends were trimmed by 4 bases and 0 bases, with 5 bases remaining between them. From germline, CDR1 is SGHTA and CDR2 FQGTGA.